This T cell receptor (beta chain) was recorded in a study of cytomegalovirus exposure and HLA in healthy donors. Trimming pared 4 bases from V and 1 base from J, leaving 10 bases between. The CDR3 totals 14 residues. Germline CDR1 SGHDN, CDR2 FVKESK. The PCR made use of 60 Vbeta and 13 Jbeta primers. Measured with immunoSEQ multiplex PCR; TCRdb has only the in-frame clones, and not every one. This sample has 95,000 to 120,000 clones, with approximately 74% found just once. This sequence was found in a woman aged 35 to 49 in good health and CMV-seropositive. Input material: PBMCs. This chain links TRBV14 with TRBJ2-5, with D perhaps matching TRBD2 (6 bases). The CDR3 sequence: CASSRGTLQETQYF. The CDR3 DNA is TGTGCCAGCAGCCGCGGGACTCTCCAAGAGACCCAGTACTTC.